This T cell receptor beta chain was found in a study of blood T cell repertoires in COVID-19. Study-level information: COVID-19 samples, acute and convalescent, were from the United States, Italy and Spain. T cells, B-cell-depleted T cells, or PBMCs provided the cDNA or gDNA that served as material.

Grouping used clinical history reported by participants in a survey and questionnaire. Source study methods: Nucleated cell counts were estimated from reference gene primer amplification. Libraries were prepared by immunoSEQ multiplex PCR; TCRdb keeps only in-frame clonotypes and omits some of them. Clone size and the V and J calls come from that table; the DNA yielded D and trimming. The data hold around 250,000 clones, with approximately 90% observed a single time. This clonotype originated in a woman aged 40 to 50 with acute COVID-19. The sequencing input was PBMCs or T cells enriched from blood (not recorded which).

The CDR3 coding sequence is TGTGCCAGCAGCTCCGGGACAGGGGAAGAAAAACTGTTTTTT. Translation gives CASSSGTGEEKLFF. The chain links TRBV5-4 to TRBJ1-4, with TRBD1 matching over 10 bases. The CDR3 consists of 14 residues. V lost 3 bases, J lost 8 bases, and 4 bases stayed unmatched. Germline values: CDR1 SGHNT, CDR2 YYREEE (reference sequence). Variable domain in full (rest from reference TRBV5-4 and TRBJ1-4): ETGVTQSPTHLIKTRGQQVTLRCSSQSGHNTVSWYQQALGQGPQFIFQYYREEENGRGNFPPRFSGLQFPNYSSELNVNALELDDSALYLCASSSGTGEEKLFFGSGTQLSVL.